This is a list of T cell receptor beta chains from one sample in a study of blood T cell repertoires in COVID-19. Sequenced by immunoSEQ multiplex PCR; TCRdb stores in-frame clones only, minus some. The profile shows some 250,000 clones, 70% to 85% of them singletons. The source material was PBMCs or T cells enriched from blood (not recorded which). Receptors originate from a man in his forties or fifties who had recovered from COVID-19. Each CDR3 is given with its conserved first and last residue. A D gene is named only where the DNA matches it firmly. Where a row states a size, it is once, few, many or the class of an expanded clone; other rows omit it.

CDR3 protein: CASSKGETGELFF; CDR3 DNA: TGTGCCAGCAGCAAGGGGGAAACCGGGGAGCTGTTTTTT; J gene: TRBJ2-2; D gene: .; clone size: .; V gene: TRBV27
CDR3 protein: CASRAGVYEQYF; CDR3 DNA: TGTGCCAGTCGCGCGGGAGTCTACGAGCAGTACTTC; J gene: TRBJ2-7; D gene: TRBD2; clone size: .; V gene: TRBV19
CDR3 protein: CASSPGPGELFF; CDR3 DNA: TGTGCCAGCAGCCCAGGTCCCGGGGAGCTGTTTTTT; J gene: TRBJ2-2; D gene: .; clone size: .; V gene: TRBV7-2
CDR3 protein: CASRTSRTYEQYF; CDR3 DNA: TGTGCCAGCCGGACTAGCCGTACCTACGAGCAGTACTTC; J gene: TRBJ2-7; D gene: TRBD2; clone size: .; V gene: TRBV6-5
CDR3 protein: CASNLGTVLAKNIQYF; CDR3 DNA: TGTGCCAGCAATCTTGGGACAGTCCTAGCCAAAAACATTCAGTACTTC; J gene: TRBJ2-4; D gene: TRBD1; clone size: .; V gene: TRBV28
CDR3 protein: CASKDRSGNTIYF; CDR3 DNA: TGTGCCAGCAAGGACAGGTCTGGAAACACCATATATTTT; J gene: TRBJ1-3; D gene: TRBD1; clone size: .; V gene: TRBV9
CDR3 protein: CASSPPTGAEAFF; CDR3 DNA: TGTGCCAGCAGTCCGCCGACAGGAGCTGAAGCTTTCTTT; J gene: TRBJ1-1; D gene: .; clone size: many; V gene: TRBV6-5
CDR3 protein: CASSQEDSLQYGYTF; CDR3 DNA: TGTGCCAGCAGCCAAGAGGACAGCTTACAGTATGGCTACACCTTC; J gene: TRBJ1-2; D gene: .; clone size: .; V gene: TRBV4-2
CDR3 protein: CASSVGLAGGTDTQYF; CDR3 DNA: TGTGCCAGCAGCGTAGGATTAGCGGGAGGCACAGATACGCAGTATTTT; J gene: TRBJ2-3; D gene: TRBD2; clone size: .; V gene: TRBV9
CDR3 protein: CASSLARTGEAFF; CDR3 DNA: TGTGCCAGCAGCTTAGCTCGGACTGGTGAAGCTTTCTTT; J gene: TRBJ1-1; D gene: .; clone size: .; V gene: TRBV11-3
CDR3 protein: CASRSSGSGVNEQFF; CDR3 DNA: TGCGCCAGCAGGTCTAGCGGGAGCGGGGTCAATGAGCAGTTCTTC; J gene: TRBJ2-1; D gene: TRBD2; clone size: .; V gene: TRBV10-1
CDR3 protein: CASSHSGETQYF; CDR3 DNA: TGTGCCAGCAGCCATAGCGGGGAGACGCAGTATTTT; J gene: TRBJ2-3; D gene: TRBD2; clone size: .; V gene: TRBV6-5
CDR3 protein: CASSLTGGAYNEQFF; CDR3 DNA: TGCGCCAGCAGCTTGACAGGGGGCGCCTACAATGAGCAGTTCTTC; J gene: TRBJ2-1; D gene: TRBD1; clone size: once; V gene: TRBV5-1
CDR3 protein: CASKLGQAARDTQYF; CDR3 DNA: TGTGCCAGCAAGTTGGGACAGGCTGCCCGGGATACGCAGTATTTT; J gene: TRBJ2-3; D gene: TRBD1; clone size: .; V gene: TRBV7-3
CDR3 protein: CASSSGQASYEQYF; CDR3 DNA: TGTGCCAGCAGCTCCGGACAGGCCAGCTACGAGCAGTACTTC; J gene: TRBJ2-7; D gene: TRBD1; clone size: .; V gene: TRBV5-4
CDR3 protein: CATSAGTGGYQPQHF; CDR3 DNA: TGTGCCACCAGTGCCGGGACAGGGGGTTATCAGCCCCAGCATTTT; J gene: TRBJ1-5; D gene: TRBD1; clone size: .; V gene: TRBV24-1
CDR3 protein: CASSFQGQGYTEAFF; CDR3 DNA: TGCGCCAGCAGCTTCCAGGGACAGGGGTACACTGAAGCTTTCTTT; J gene: TRBJ1-1; D gene: TRBD1; clone size: .; V gene: TRBV5-1
CDR3 protein: CASSIHLAGDETQYF; CDR3 DNA: TGTGCCAGTAGTATACACCTAGCGGGGGACGAGACCCAGTACTTC; J gene: TRBJ2-5; D gene: TRBD2; clone size: .; V gene: TRBV19
CDR3 protein: CASSTGTGAFGYTF; CDR3 DNA: TGCGCCAGCAGTACCGGGACAGGGGCCTTTGGCTACACCTTC; J gene: TRBJ1-2; D gene: TRBD1; clone size: .; V gene: TRBV5-1
CDR3 protein: CASSLGGEGYGYTF; CDR3 DNA: TGTGCCAGCAGCTTAGGGGGGGAAGGGTATGGCTACACCTTC; J gene: TRBJ1-2; D gene: .; clone size: .; V gene: TRBV7-2
CDR3 protein: CSVWTRHGSHEQYF; CDR3 DNA: TGCAGCGTCTGGACCCGCCACGGGAGCCACGAGCAGTACTTC; J gene: TRBJ2-7; D gene: .; clone size: .; V gene: TRBV29-1
CDR3 protein: CASTPGQGYNTEAFF; CDR3 DNA: TGTGCCAGCACCCCGGGACAGGGTTATAACACTGAAGCTTTCTTT; J gene: TRBJ1-1; D gene: TRBD1; clone size: .; V gene: TRBV6-2/TRBV6-3
CDR3 protein: CASSSKGVSRTQYF; CDR3 DNA: TGTGCCAGCAGTTCAAAAGGGGTCTCTCGGACCCAGTACTTC; J gene: TRBJ2-5; D gene: .; clone size: .; V gene: TRBV27
CDR3 protein: CASSVVGGGYNEQFF; CDR3 DNA: TGTGCCAGCAGCGTAGTGGGGGGTGGTTACAATGAGCAGTTCTTC; J gene: TRBJ2-1; D gene: .; clone size: .; V gene: TRBV9
CDR3 protein: CSARTGPRRGAFF; CDR3 DNA: TGCAGCGCCCGGACAGGGCCCCGTCGTGGGGCTTTCTTT; J gene: TRBJ1-1; D gene: TRBD1; clone size: .; V gene: TRBV29-1
CDR3 protein: CASSYDRVGGAFF; CDR3 DNA: TGTGCCAGCAGCTATGACAGGGTCGGAGGAGCTTTCTTT; J gene: TRBJ1-1; D gene: TRBD1; clone size: once; V gene: TRBV5-6
CDR3 protein: CASSSGTGANTEAFF; CDR3 DNA: TGTGCCAGCAGCTCCGGCACGGGTGCGAACACTGAAGCTTTCTTT; J gene: TRBJ1-1; D gene: .; clone size: once; V gene: TRBV7-9
CDR3 protein: CAISLDRTLYEQYF; CDR3 DNA: TGTGCCATCAGTTTGGACAGGACCCTCTACGAGCAGTACTTC; J gene: TRBJ2-7; D gene: TRBD1; clone size: .; V gene: TRBV10-3
CDR3 protein: CASSQPQGGTEAFF; CDR3 DNA: TGTGCCAGCAGCCAACCCCAGGGGGGAACTGAAGCTTTCTTT; J gene: TRBJ1-1; D gene: TRBD1; clone size: .; V gene: TRBV4-2
CDR3 protein: CASPRKRGDQETQYF; CDR3 DNA: TGTGCCAGCCCAAGGAAGCGGGGGGACCAAGAGACCCAGTACTTC; J gene: TRBJ2-5; D gene: .; clone size: .; V gene: TRBV21-1
CDR3 protein: CAISESGLAGVGAKNIQYF; CDR3 DNA: TGTGCCATCAGTGAATCGGGACTAGCGGGAGTGGGGGCCAAAAACATTCAGTACTTC; J gene: TRBJ2-4; D gene: TRBD2; clone size: .; V gene: TRBV10-3
CDR3 protein: CASSREPSGRGEQYF; CDR3 DNA: TGTGCCAGCAGCCGAGAGCCTAGCGGGAGGGGAGAGCAGTACTTC; J gene: TRBJ2-7; D gene: TRBD2; clone size: .; V gene: TRBV7-8
CDR3 protein: CASSLYWGGNQPQHF; CDR3 DNA: TGTGCCAGCAGTTTATATTGGGGGGGAAATCAGCCCCAGCATTTT; J gene: TRBJ1-5; D gene: .; clone size: few; V gene: TRBV28
CDR3 protein: CASSLDAGGTFSGQFF; CDR3 DNA: TGTGCCAGCAGTTTAGACGCGGGGGGGACGTTTTCGGGGCAGTTCTTC; J gene: TRBJ2-1; D gene: TRBD2; clone size: .; V gene: TRBV27
CDR3 protein: CASSYSPGLGTEAFF; CDR3 DNA: TGTGCCAGCAGTTACTCGCCGGGGTTAGGCACTGAAGCTTTCTTT; J gene: TRBJ1-1; D gene: .; clone size: .; V gene: TRBV6-5
CDR3 protein: CASTSTTSGNSEQYF; CDR3 DNA: TGTGCCAGCACTTCTACCACTAGCGGGAACTCCGAGCAGTACTTC; J gene: TRBJ2-7; D gene: TRBD2; clone size: .; V gene: TRBV7-2
CDR3 protein: CASSRSGGNTEAFF; CDR3 DNA: TGTGCCAGCAGTCGTTCAGGGGGGAACACTGAAGCTTTCTTT; J gene: TRBJ1-1; D gene: TRBD1; clone size: .; V gene: TRBV6-2/TRBV6-3
CDR3 protein: CASARPPGNTEAFF; CDR3 DNA: TGTGCCTCCGCACGGCCCCCAGGGAACACTGAAGCTTTCTTT; J gene: TRBJ1-1; D gene: .; clone size: .; V gene: TRBV28
CDR3 protein: CASSPSPANVLTF; CDR3 DNA: TGTGCCAGCTCACCATCTCCGGCCAACGTCCTGACTTTC; J gene: TRBJ2-6; D gene: .; clone size: .; V gene: TRBV18
CDR3 protein: CASSLRTGMNTEAFF; CDR3 DNA: TGCGCCAGCAGCCTTCGGACAGGAATGAACACTGAAGCTTTCTTT; J gene: TRBJ1-1; D gene: TRBD1; clone size: .; V gene: TRBV5-1
CDR3 protein: CASSPLPTNPLEKLFF; CDR3 DNA: TGTGCCAGCAGTCCCCTACCGACAAATCCCCTTGAAAAACTGTTTTTT; J gene: TRBJ1-4; D gene: .; clone size: .; V gene: TRBV27
CDR3 protein: CASSLGQDSPLHF; CDR3 DNA: TGCGCCAGCAGCTTGGGCCAGGATTCACCCCTCCACTTT; J gene: TRBJ1-6; D gene: .; clone size: .; V gene: TRBV5-1
CDR3 protein: CASSLGTPPTDTQYF; CDR3 DNA: TGTGCCAGCAGCTTAGGGACTCCTCCAACGGATACGCAGTATTTT; J gene: TRBJ2-3; D gene: .; clone size: .; V gene: TRBV7-2
CDR3 protein: CVQGSGELFF; CDR3 DNA: TGTGTGCAGGGGTCCGGGGAGCTGTTTTTT; J gene: TRBJ2-2; D gene: .; clone size: .; V gene: TRBV12-5
CDR3 protein: CASRPGGEGAYNEQFF; CDR3 DNA: TGTGCCAGCAGGCCGGGGGGTGAAGGGGCCTACAATGAGCAGTTCTTC; J gene: TRBJ2-1; D gene: TRBD2; clone size: .; V gene: TRBV2
CDR3 protein: CATLMGRNEQYF; CDR3 DNA: TGTGCCACCCTAATGGGGCGAAACGAGCAGTACTTC; J gene: TRBJ2-7; D gene: .; clone size: once; V gene: TRBV27
CDR3 protein: CASSKGQAGNTIYF; CDR3 DNA: TGCGCCAGCAGCAAGGGACAGGCTGGAAACACCATATATTTT; J gene: TRBJ1-3; D gene: TRBD1; clone size: .; V gene: TRBV5-1
CDR3 protein: CASSYGATGRVTEAFF; CDR3 DNA: TGTGCCAGCAGTTACGGGGCGACAGGGCGGGTTACTGAAGCTTTCTTT; J gene: TRBJ1-1; D gene: TRBD1; clone size: .; V gene: TRBV28
CDR3 protein: CAWKTGSSYNSPLHF; CDR3 DNA: TGTGCCTGGAAGACAGGGAGCTCCTATAATTCACCCCTCCACTTT; J gene: TRBJ1-6; D gene: TRBD1; clone size: few; V gene: TRBV30
CDR3 protein: CASSLQRLAATGELFF; CDR3 DNA: TGTGCCAGCAGCTTACAGAGACTAGCGGCCACCGGGGAGCTGTTTTTT; J gene: TRBJ2-2; D gene: TRBD2; clone size: .; V gene: TRBV7-2
CDR3 protein: CASSPGLAGGTGELFF; CDR3 DNA: TGCGCCAGCAGCCCGGGACTAGCGGGAGGGACCGGGGAGCTGTTTTTT; J gene: TRBJ2-2; D gene: TRBD2; clone size: .; V gene: TRBV5-1
CDR3 protein: CASSLVTDRANVLTF; CDR3 DNA: TGTGCCAGCAGTTTAGTGACAGATAGGGCCAACGTCCTGACTTTC; J gene: TRBJ2-6; D gene: .; clone size: .; V gene: TRBV27
CDR3 protein: CASSPQQGNQPQHF; CDR3 DNA: TGTGCCAGTAGTCCGCAACAGGGAAATCAGCCCCAGCATTTT; J gene: TRBJ1-5; D gene: .; clone size: .; V gene: TRBV19
CDR3 protein: CASSVGTDSYEQYF; CDR3 DNA: TGTGCCAGTAGTGTCGGGACAGATTCCTACGAGCAGTACTTC; J gene: TRBJ2-7; D gene: TRBD1; clone size: .; V gene: TRBV19